This TCR beta chain was recorded in a study of shared clonotypes between healthy human individuals. Study-level information: Each donor's CD4 naive and CD4 memory cells filled three plates apiece, CD8 naive two, and CD8 memory one.

The table came from immunoSEQ multiplex PCR; TCRdb's copy has only in-frame clones and leaves some out. The sample holds about 2.2 million clones, roughly 93% seen once. As to this clone: Its target is not known. The sample contains more than one DNA sequence encoding this CDR3.

Broader study findings: Non-shared clonotypes showed lower generation probabilities than clonotypes common to all four donors. An expected dependence of interdonor clonotype sharing on sequencing depth was noted.

Trimming at V came to 5 bases and at J to 2 bases, leaving 3 bases not matched to a gene. The CDR3 extends over 14 amino acids. Germline V lookup: CDR1 LNHDA, CDR2 SQIVND (reference sequence). It was CD45RO-negative cells, positively selected for CCR7, that made up naive CD8 cells, with terminally differentiated effector memory CD45RA+ cells excluded. The chain links TRBV19 to TRBJ2-7; 10 bases map to TRBD1. The receptor was derived from a man between 18 and 35 years old in good health. Some clones in this sample may be carry-over from other donors' samples. The sequenced material came from naive CD8+ T cells from PBMCs. CDR3 residues: CASSLGTGAYEQYF. The CDR3 nucleotides read TGTGCCAGTAGTTTAGGGACAGGGGCCTACGAGCAGTACTTC. Full variable domain (rest looked up from reference TRBV19 and TRBJ2-7): DGGITQSPKYLFRKEGQNVTLSCEQNLNHDAMYWYRQDPGQGLRLIYYSQIVNDFQKGDIAEGYSVSREKKESFPLTVTSAQKNPTAFYLCASSLGTGAYEQYFGPGTRLTVT.